The text below deals with one T cell receptor (beta chain). Its antigen is not known. This sample is drawn from a study of cytomegalovirus exposure and HLA in healthy donors. Findings and limits, study-wide: Some highly shared sequence variants likely arose as a pipeline artifact.

V was clipped by 5 bases and J by 4 bases; unmatched bases: 8. Germline V gene data show CDR1 as SGDLS and CDR2 as YYNGEE. This CDR3 contains 15 residues. PCR primers comprised 60 Vbeta and 13 Jbeta primers. Assay used: immunoSEQ multiplex PCR; TCRdb lists only in-frame clones, some missing. The top ten hold around 16% of the sample, which has 210,000 or so clones, about three quarters seen once. The sequenced material came from PBMCs. The TCR was taken from a man aged 35 to 55 in good health and CMV-seronegative. The rearrangement links TRBV9 to TRBJ2-3; TRBD2 matches 9 bases. DNA of the CDR3: TGTGCCAGCAGTCCAGTAGGGACTAGCCCAGATACGCAGTATTTT. Its protein product is CASSPVGTSPDTQYF.